The rows below give T cell receptor beta chains drawn from one sample of a study of T cells in Graves' hyperthyroidism and ophthalmopathy. TCRdb ran MiXCR on the multiplex PCR reads and lists one entry per CDR3 protein. The sample lists 300,000 to 500,000 distinct CDR3 sequences; about 14% were seen once. The source material was blood. The receptors were sampled from a man over 45 with Graves' ophthalmopathy. Both conserved end residues are part of each CDR3. D genes are given only for firm matches. Size tells how often a clone was seen (once, few, many) or the class of an expanded clone, and some rows leave it out.

CDR3nt: TGTGCCAGCAGTTACGATACGTTGGACGCTGAAGCTTTCTTT
CDR3aa: CASSYDTLDAEAFF
d_gene: NA
j_gene: TRBJ1-1
abundance: many
v_gene: TRBV6-5

CDR3nt: TGTGCCAGCTCGCGCACCGGGACCACCACAGATACGCAGTATTTT
CDR3aa: CASSRTGTTTDTQYF
d_gene: NA
j_gene: TRBJ2-3
abundance: many
v_gene: TRBV18

CDR3nt: TGTGCCAGCAGTGCCCCTGCGGGGCTGGGCTCCTACGAGCAGTACTTC
CDR3aa: CASSAPAGLGSYEQYF
d_gene: NA
j_gene: TRBJ2-7
abundance: few
v_gene: TRBV6-1

CDR3nt: TGTGCCAGCAGCTTTCTACAGGGGGGTCAGCCCCAGCATTTT
CDR3aa: CASSFLQGGQPQHF
d_gene: TRBD1
j_gene: TRBJ1-5
abundance: many
v_gene: TRBV7-2

CDR3nt: TGCGCCAGCAGCCAAGGCCCACGCTACGAGCAGTACTTC
CDR3aa: CASSQGPRYEQYF
d_gene: NA
j_gene: TRBJ2-7
abundance: few
v_gene: TRBV4-1

CDR3nt: TGTGCCAGTAGTCTCCTCCCCTACTACGAGCAGTACTTC
CDR3aa: CASSLLPYYEQYF
d_gene: NA
j_gene: TRBJ2-7
abundance: NA
v_gene: TRBV19

CDR3nt: TGTGCCAGCAGGGAGACAGGAGGTTATCAGCCCCAGCATTTT
CDR3aa: CASRETGGYQPQHF
d_gene: NA
j_gene: TRBJ1-5
abundance: many
v_gene: TRBV2

CDR3nt: TGTGCCAGCAGACCTTCTACAGGGGGCGTGGATTCACCCCTCCACTTT
CDR3aa: CASRPSTGGVDSPLHF
d_gene: TRBD1
j_gene: TRBJ1-6
abundance: many
v_gene: TRBV3-1

CDR3nt: TGTGCCAGCAGCCGACGAGGACAGGGAAATGAGCAGTTCTTC
CDR3aa: CASSRRGQGNEQFF
d_gene: TRBD1
j_gene: TRBJ2-1
abundance: few
v_gene: TRBV3-1

CDR3nt: TGTGCCATCAGTGTTGCAGCAGGGGGTGGGGTCCATGAGCAGTTCTTC
CDR3aa: CAISVAAGGGVHEQFF
d_gene: TRBD1
j_gene: TRBJ2-1
abundance: NA
v_gene: TRBV10-3

CDR3nt: TGCGCCAGCAAATTAGCGGGAGGGAACTACAATGAGCAGTTCTTC
CDR3aa: CASKLAGGNYNEQFF
d_gene: TRBD2
j_gene: TRBJ2-1
abundance: few
v_gene: TRBV5-1

CDR3nt: TGTGCCAGCAGTCTGCCGGGGTGGGATACGCAGTATTTT
CDR3aa: CASSLPGWDTQYF
d_gene: NA
j_gene: TRBJ2-3
abundance: few
v_gene: TRBV28

CDR3nt: TGTGCCAGAGCGGGAGTGCAAGGGACCCAGTACTTC
CDR3aa: CARAGVQGTQYF
d_gene: TRBD2
j_gene: TRBJ2-5
abundance: NA
v_gene: TRBV7-9

CDR3nt: TGCAGTGTTGCTACGACCGGGAGGACTGAAGCTTTCTTT
CDR3aa: CSVATTGRTEAFF
d_gene: NA
j_gene: TRBJ1-1
abundance: many
v_gene: TRBV20-1

CDR3nt: TGTGCCAGTAACGACGGGATGAACACTGAAGCTTTCTTT
CDR3aa: CASNDGMNTEAFF
d_gene: NA
j_gene: TRBJ1-1
abundance: NA
v_gene: TRBV19

CDR3nt: TGCAGCGTTGAGGGGGACAGCGCCGACTACGAGCAGTACTTC
CDR3aa: CSVEGDSADYEQYF
d_gene: TRBD1
j_gene: TRBJ2-7
abundance: many
v_gene: TRBV29-1

CDR3nt: TGTGCCAGCCTTGACTGGGGCGTTGGGGAGCTGTTTTTT
CDR3aa: CASLDWGVGELFF
d_gene: NA
j_gene: TRBJ2-2
abundance: few
v_gene: TRBV12-3/TRBV12-4

CDR3nt: TGTGCCAGCAACAACCCAGGGAACACTGAAGCTTTCTTT
CDR3aa: CASNNPGNTEAFF
d_gene: NA
j_gene: TRBJ1-1
abundance: few
v_gene: TRBV7-8

CDR3nt: TGTGCCAGCAGTTTCTCCGTTCACCCACCTCGACTAGACAATGAGCAGTTCTTC
CDR3aa: CASSFSVHPPRLDNEQFF
d_gene: NA
j_gene: TRBJ2-1
abundance: many
v_gene: TRBV12-3/TRBV12-4

CDR3nt: TGTGCCAGCAGTTTAGAGTTGGCCGCCTTAGCCAAAAACATTCAGTACTTC
CDR3aa: CASSLELAALAKNIQYF
d_gene: NA
j_gene: TRBJ2-4
abundance: many
v_gene: TRBV12-3/TRBV12-4

CDR3nt: TGTGCCAGCAGCAGGACAGGGGGCCTCGATGAAAAACTGTTTTTT
CDR3aa: CASSRTGGLDEKLFF
d_gene: TRBD1
j_gene: TRBJ1-4
abundance: NA
v_gene: TRBV7-8

CDR3nt: TGCGCCAGCAAGGCCAGTCCCTACGAGCAGTACTTC
CDR3aa: CASKASPYEQYF
d_gene: NA
j_gene: TRBJ2-7
abundance: many
v_gene: TRBV10-2

CDR3nt: TGTGCCAGCAGTTTCATCGGGACTAGCGGGATTTCGGCGCGAGAGCAGTACTTC
CDR3aa: CASSFIGTSGISAREQYF
d_gene: TRBD2
j_gene: TRBJ2-7
abundance: many
v_gene: TRBV27

CDR3nt: TGTGCCAGCAGCTTAGTCCTCGATTACGAGCAGTACTTC
CDR3aa: CASSLVLDYEQYF
d_gene: NA
j_gene: TRBJ2-7
abundance: many
v_gene: TRBV11-2

CDR3nt: TGCGCCAGCAGCTATGAGCGGGTGACGGAGACCCAGTACTTC
CDR3aa: CASSYERVTETQYF
d_gene: NA
j_gene: TRBJ2-5
abundance: NA
v_gene: TRBV4-1

CDR3nt: TGTGCCAGCAGTTTCGGTGACGGGGAGACCCAGTACTTC
CDR3aa: CASSFGDGETQYF
d_gene: NA
j_gene: TRBJ2-5
abundance: many
v_gene: TRBV12-3/TRBV12-4

CDR3nt: TGTGCCAGCTCACCGCGGACAGGGGACCGCCAGCCCCAGCATTTT
CDR3aa: CASSPRTGDRQPQHF
d_gene: TRBD1
j_gene: TRBJ1-5
abundance: many
v_gene: TRBV18

CDR3nt: TGCAGTGCTAGTCGACAGGGTGGTCAGCCCCAGCATTTT
CDR3aa: CSASRQGGQPQHF
d_gene: TRBD1
j_gene: TRBJ1-5
abundance: many
v_gene: TRBV20-1

CDR3nt: TGTGCCAGTAGTACAGGGGGCGCCTATAGCAATCAGCCCCAGCATTTT
CDR3aa: CASSTGGAYSNQPQHF
d_gene: TRBD1
j_gene: TRBJ1-5
abundance: many
v_gene: TRBV19

CDR3nt: TGCGCCAGCAGCTTAAGTTTGATCGGGGACACCATATATTTT
CDR3aa: CASSLSLIGDTIYF
d_gene: NA
j_gene: TRBJ1-3
abundance: NA
v_gene: TRBV5-1

CDR3nt: TGTGCCAGCAGTGAACAGGAATTGAAGTACTTC
CDR3aa: CASSEQELKYF
d_gene: NA
j_gene: TRBJ2-4
abundance: many
v_gene: TRBV2

CDR3nt: TGTGCCAGCAGTTTATTAGGGGGAAACACCATATATTTT
CDR3aa: CASSLLGGNTIYF
d_gene: NA
j_gene: TRBJ1-3
abundance: few
v_gene: TRBV12-3/TRBV12-4

CDR3nt: TGTGCCTGGAGGGACGGCAACTATGGCTACACCTTC
CDR3aa: CAWRDGNYGYTF
d_gene: NA
j_gene: TRBJ1-2
abundance: many
v_gene: TRBV30

CDR3nt: TGTGCCAGCAGCCCCCCGGGGGGGTTCGAGGCAGATACGCAGTATTTT
CDR3aa: CASSPPGGFEADTQYF
d_gene: TRBD2
j_gene: TRBJ2-3
abundance: NA
v_gene: TRBV5-4

CDR3nt: TGTGCCAGCAGCCCCGAGGCGACGAATGAAAAACTGTTTTTT
CDR3aa: CASSPEATNEKLFF
d_gene: NA
j_gene: TRBJ1-4
abundance: NA
v_gene: TRBV7-3

CDR3nt: TGTGCCAGCAGCTCCAAACCCCGCGGAACGGGAGGGGGAGGGGACATTCAGTACTTC
CDR3aa: CASSSKPRGTGGGGDIQYF
d_gene: TRBD2
j_gene: TRBJ2-4
abundance: NA
v_gene: TRBV11-3

CDR3nt: TGTGCCAGCAGCTTCCGCACGTCTAGCGATCGAGAGTTAGAGCAGTTCTTC
CDR3aa: CASSFRTSSDRELEQFF
d_gene: NA
j_gene: TRBJ2-1
abundance: many
v_gene: TRBV11-3

CDR3nt: TGTGCCAGCAGTCCCGGACAGCTTTGGCCTGCAACTAACTATGGCTACACCTTC
CDR3aa: CASSPGQLWPATNYGYTF
d_gene: NA
j_gene: TRBJ1-2
abundance: many
v_gene: TRBV28

CDR3nt: TGTGCCAGCAGTCGCAACTTAGCGGGAGGGCCTAATGAGCAGTTCTTC
CDR3aa: CASSRNLAGGPNEQFF
d_gene: TRBD2
j_gene: TRBJ2-1
abundance: few
v_gene: TRBV6-2/TRBV6-3

CDR3nt: TGTGCCAGCAGTGATTGGGGCTTCCAAGAGACCCAGTACTTC
CDR3aa: CASSDWGFQETQYF
d_gene: NA
j_gene: TRBJ2-5
abundance: NA
v_gene: TRBV25-1

CDR3nt: TGTGCCAGCATGTTCACGATTGGAGGAGCAGATACGCAGTATTTT
CDR3aa: CASMFTIGGADTQYF
d_gene: NA
j_gene: TRBJ2-3
abundance: many
v_gene: TRBV2

CDR3nt: TGTGCCAGCAGCCAGCAAGACTTAACCGGGGAGCTGTTTTTT
CDR3aa: CASSQQDLTGELFF
d_gene: NA
j_gene: TRBJ2-2
abundance: NA
v_gene: TRBV14

CDR3nt: TGTGCCTGGAGTGCTGGAGGCCTTAAAGAGCAGTACTTC
CDR3aa: CAWSAGGLKEQYF
d_gene: NA
j_gene: TRBJ2-7
abundance: few
v_gene: TRBV30

CDR3nt: TGTGCCAGCAGTACAGCGGGAGGGGACGAGCAGTACTTC
CDR3aa: CASSTAGGDEQYF
d_gene: TRBD2
j_gene: TRBJ2-7
abundance: many
v_gene: TRBV11-3

CDR3nt: TGTGCCTGGAGCATCGCCACTAGCACAGATACGCAGTATTTT
CDR3aa: CAWSIATSTDTQYF
d_gene: NA
j_gene: TRBJ2-3
abundance: many
v_gene: TRBV30

CDR3nt: TGTGCCAGCAGTGCCAGTCGGGGCTACGAAGCTTTCTTT
CDR3aa: CASSASRGYEAFF
d_gene: NA
j_gene: TRBJ1-1
abundance: NA
v_gene: TRBV6-4

CDR3nt: TGTGCCAGCAGTTTTTCCGCGAGCTCCTACGAGCAGTACTTC
CDR3aa: CASSFSASSYEQYF
d_gene: NA
j_gene: TRBJ2-7
abundance: many
v_gene: TRBV27